Listed here are 14 T cell receptor beta chains from one sample, sequenced in a study of blood T cell repertoires in COVID-19. The assay was immunoSEQ multiplex PCR, and TCRdb's table has in-frame clones only and misses some. The sample has 150,000 to 200,000 clones; about 83% are singletons. Sequencing was carried out using peripheral blood. These TCRs come from a human donor in a cohort sampled during active COVID-19.

The gene calls are TRBV3-1 (or the pseudogene TRBV3-2) and TRBJ2-2, with a tentative D call TRBD1 (5 bases). V was cut by 1 base and J by 1 base, with 16 bases left in between. This CDR3 comprises 18 residues. Per the germline V gene, CDR1 is LGHDT and CDR2 is YNNKEL (reference sequence). CDR3 nucleotides: TGTGCCAGCAGCCAAGGCCTTGGTCAGGGCCTGAACACCGGGGAGCTGTTTTTT. Translated, it gives CASSQGLGQGLNTGELFF.

V gene TRBV6-5 combines with J gene TRBJ1-5, with 8 positions matching TRBD1. CDR1 and CDR2 from the germline V gene are MNHEY and SVGAGI. This CDR3 has 15 residues. Germline trimming cut 0 bases from V and 5 bases from J; bases unmatched to any gene: 3. The CDR3 coding sequence is TGTGCCAGCAGTTACTCGGACAGGGAGTATCAGCCCCAGCATTTT. It yields the protein CASSYSDREYQPQHF.

V gene TRBV10-2 combines with J gene TRBJ2-2; the match to TRBD2 covers 9 bases. This CDR3 is built from 14 residues. The germline CDR1 and CDR2 sequences are WSHSY and SAAADI. The J segment lost 6 bases and the V segment lost 7 bases, leaving 6 bases of the junction unmatched. CDR3 nucleotides: TGCGCCAGCACAGGACTAGCGATAGCCGGGGAGCTGTTTTTT. It codes for CASTGLAIAGELFF.

This sequence joins TRBV11-3 and TRBJ2-3, with TRBD1 identical over 11 bases. Trimming took 5 bases from V and 5 from J; bases not matched to a gene: 6. The CDR3 runs to 15 residues. The V gene's germline CDR1 is SGHNT and CDR2 YENEEA. CDR3 coding DNA: TGTGCCAGCAGCCCAAGTGGGACAGGGGGAGATACGCAGTATTTT. This gives the protein CASSPSGTGGDTQYF.

The rearrangement joins TRBV10-2 to TRBJ2-7; 7 nucleotides align to TRBD1. V lost 3 bases to trimming and J lost 2 bases; unmatched junction nucleotides: 4. CDR3 length equals 14 residues. The germline CDR1 and CDR2 sequences are WSHSY and SAAADI. CDR3: CASSDWQGAYEQYF. CDR3 in DNA: TGCGCCAGCAGTGATTGGCAGGGGGCCTACGAGCAGTACTTC.

The CDR3 reads CASSSAGGSNYEQYF. The CDR3 region has the DNA TGCGCCAGCAGTTCGGCGGGCGGGAGTAACTACGAGCAGTACTTC. The V and J genes are TRBV4-1 and TRBJ2-7; TRBD2 aligns across 7 bases. This CDR3 is 15 amino acids long. With 6 bases clipped from V and 3 bases from J, the junction kept 11 bases outside the gene matches. CDR1 MGHRA and CDR2 YSYEKL come from the germline V gene.

This clone was recorded a few times. The chain employs TRBV9 and TRBJ2-7; 7 bases line up with TRBD2. Germline assignment: CDR1 SGDLS and CDR2 YYNGEE. The CDR3 runs 14 residues. Trimming took 0 bases from V and 3 from J; bases not matched to a gene: 3. CDR3 coding DNA: TGTGCCAGCAGCGTAGGACAGCGGGACTACGAGCAGTACTTC. This encodes CASSVGQRDYEQYF.

This chain uses TRBV7-2 with TRBJ2-2; TRBD2 agrees at 13 bases. The CDR3 has 17 amino acids. With V trimmed by 2 bases and J by 0 bases, 0 bases remained unmatched. CDR1 is SGHTA and CDR2 is FQGNSA in the germline V gene. CDR3 protein: CASSLTSGGANTGELFF. As DNA, the CDR3 is TGTGCCAGCAGCTTAACTAGCGGGGGGGCGAACACCGGGGAGCTGTTTTTT.

This chain uses TRBV3-1 (or the pseudogene TRBV3-2) with TRBJ2-7; the match to TRBD2 covers 11 bases. The CDR3 runs to 18 residues. V lost 0 bases, J lost 2 bases, and 9 bases stayed unmatched. Per germline, CDR1 LGHDT and CDR2 YNNKEL (reference sequence). The CDR3 is CASSQEIAGGPLAYEQYF. DNA for the CDR3: TGTGCCAGCAGCCAAGAAATAGCGGGGGGGCCTCTAGCCTACGAGCAGTACTTC.

The V gene is TRBV28, the J gene TRBJ1-5; 8 nucleotides align to TRBD1. CDR1 and CDR2 from the germline V gene are MDHEN and SYDVKM. The CDR3 has 14 amino acids. Trimming cost V 5 bases and J 6 bases; bases outside gene matches: 6. The DNA for the CDR3 is TGTGCCAGCAGTGTACTGCAGGGGGCTCAGCCCCAGCATTTT. It translates to CASSVLQGAQPQHF. Full variable domain (remainder filled in from reference TRBV28 and TRBJ1-5): DVKVTQSSRYLVKRTGEKVFLECVQDMDHENMFWYRQDPGLGLRLIYFSYDVKMKEKGDIPEGYSVSREKKERFSLILESASTNQTSMYLCASSVLQGAQPQHFGDGTRLSIL.

V and J are TRBV7-9 and TRBJ1-2; the D gene is possibly TRBD1 (6 bases). The CDR3 length is 13 residues. The V and J ends lost 5 bases and 5 bases respectively, with 12 bases between them. Germline loops: CDR1 SEHNR, CDR2 FQNEAQ (reference sequence). The CDR3 nucleotides read TGTGCCAGCAGCCCCGGGACACGTTATGGCTACACCTTC. Translation gives CASSPGTRYGYTF.

This clone showed up just once. This chain joins TRBV6-1 and TRBJ2-3, with D possibly being TRBD2 (6 bases). The germline CDR1 and CDR2 sequences are MNHNS and SASEGT. V lost 1 base and J 5 bases, leaving 10 bases between the germline ends. CDR3 length equals 14 residues. CDR3 loop: CASSEGTGRDTQYF. CDR3 sequence (DNA): TGTGCCAGCAGTGAAGGTACCGGGAGAGATACGCAGTATTTT.

This chain uses TRBV30 with TRBJ2-5; D call uncertain. V lost 2 bases and J 6 bases, leaving 10 bases between the germline ends. Germline V gene data show CDR1 as GTSNPN and CDR2 as SVGIG (reference sequence). This CDR3 contains 12 residues. The CDR3 here is CAWSLTKKTQYF. CDR3 nucleotide sequence: TGTGCCTGGAGTTTAACTAAAAAGACCCAGTACTTC.

The CDR3 loop is CASSLARTGDSYTF. The CDR3 DNA sequence: TGTGCCAGCAGTCTCGCCCGGACAGGGGATAGCTACACCTTC. The chain joins TRBV27 to TRBJ1-2, with 9 bases identical to TRBD1. CDR3 length: 14 amino acids. Losses at the gene ends were 5 bases for V and 9 bases for J; bases not matched to a gene: 10. Germline CDR1 MNHEY, CDR2 SMNVEV (reference sequence).